The 21 T cell receptor beta chains reported below all come from one sample, sequenced in a study of blood T cell repertoires in COVID-19. The protocol was immunoSEQ multiplex PCR, while the TCRdb copy is restricted to in-frame clones and leaves out a portion. Among roughly 250,000 clones listed, 80% to 90% were seen once. The sequenced sample consisted of PBMCs or T cells enriched from blood (not recorded which). The source is a man in his forties or fifties who had been exposed to COVID-19.

V gene TRBV9 combines with J gene TRBJ1-2, with 9 bases matching TRBD1. The length of the CDR3 is 16 residues. The V segment lost 0 bases and the J segment 3 bases; nucleotides outside the gene matches: 6. Germline CDR1 SGDLS, CDR2 YYNGEE. The DNA for the CDR3 is TGTGCCAGCAGCGTAGACCGGGACAGGGCGGACTATGGCTACACCTTC. It translates to CASSVDRDRADYGYTF.

This sequence joins TRBV28 and TRBJ1-1; no firm D call. This CDR3 is 13 amino acids long. Trimming shortened V by 2 bases and J by 6 bases, and 10 bases separated the two germline ends. Germline V gives CDR1 MDHEN, CDR2 SYDVKM. The CDR3 DNA follows: TGTGCCAGCAGTTTACACTTCCCCGCTGAAGCTTTCTTT. Its protein product is CASSLHFPAEAFF.

This chain uses TRBV6-5 with TRBJ2-7; a weak D match, TRBD1 (6 bases). CDR1 and CDR2 from the germline V gene are MNHEY and SVGAGI. The germline V and J ends were trimmed by 6 bases and 9 bases, with 18 bases remaining between them. The CDR3 consists of 13 residues. Here the CDR3 reads CASRGASGSGQYF. The CDR3 DNA follows: TGTGCCAGCAGGGGGGCTTCTGGCTCCGGGCAGTACTTC.

The V gene is TRBV5-1, the J gene TRBJ1-2; 7 positions agree with TRBD1. With 0 bases clipped from V and 8 bases from J, the junction kept 7 bases outside the gene matches. The CDR3 extends over 14 amino acids. Germline-derived CDR1 and CDR2 are SGHRS and YFSETQ. The CDR3 DNA is TGCGCCAGCAGCTTGGATCGGGAAGGGGGCGGCTACACCTTC. Its translation is CASSLDREGGGYTF.

J is TRBJ1-2 and V is TRBV11-3; D is unresolved. Germline loops: CDR1 SGHNT, CDR2 YENEEA. V was shortened by 1 base and J by 4 bases, with 7 bases between the two germline ends. This CDR3 has 13 amino acids. This CDR3 reads CASSLGRGYGYTF. In DNA form, the CDR3 reads TGTGCCAGCAGCTTAGGACGGGGCTATGGCTACACCTTC.

The CDR3 sequence is CASTLNPGNTEAFF. CDR3 nucleotide sequence: TGTGCCAGCACCCTAAACCCAGGGAACACTGAAGCTTTCTTT. The gene calls are TRBV9 and TRBJ1-1; D call uncertain. This CDR3 is 14 amino acids long. CDR1 is SGDLS and CDR2 is YYNGEE in the germline V gene. The germline V and J ends were trimmed by 6 bases and 1 base, with 13 bases remaining between them.

The DNA of the CDR3 is TGCAGCTCTCGGCCGGTGGGACAGGGTAACAGAGAGCAGTTCTTC. Amino acids: CSSRPVGQGNREQFF. V gene TRBV29-1 combines with J gene TRBJ2-1, with 9 bases lining up with TRBD1. V dropped 8 bases and J dropped 10; count of bases not matched to a gene: 18. Germline V CDR1 and CDR2: SQVTM, ANQGSEA. The CDR3 runs 15 residues.

The CDR3 region has the DNA TGCGCCAGCAGTCCGGGGCGGCAGGGGATGCAGTATTTT. Translated, it gives CASSPGRQGMQYF. V and J are TRBV10-1 and TRBJ2-3; the D gene is possibly TRBD1 (6 bases). The CDR3 extends over 13 amino acids. V shed 5 bases and J shed 11 bases, with 17 bases lying between them. From germline, CDR1 is WNHNN and CDR2 SYGVQD (reference sequence).

The table lists this clone with a few counts. The genes are TRBV13 and TRBJ2-2, with 9 positions matching TRBD1. The CDR3 length is 15 residues. Germline V gene data show CDR1 as PRHDT and CDR2 as FYEKMQ (reference sequence). The V and J ends lost 4 bases and 5 bases, in that order; junction bases with no gene match: 5. The chain's CDR3 is CASSSDRGLTGELFF. The CDR3 region has the DNA TGTGCCAGCAGCTCGGACAGGGGTCTGACCGGGGAGCTGTTTTTT.

This rearrangement joins TRBV7-3 to TRBJ2-2, with D perhaps TRBD1 (6 bases). Germline values: CDR1 SGHTA, CDR2 FQGTGA. With 5 bases removed from V and 1 base from J, the gap between germline ends came to 17 bases. This CDR3 contains 17 residues. The CDR3 sequence: CASSPSPGHLNTGELFF. CDR3 coding DNA: TGTGCCAGCAGCCCTTCCCCGGGACACTTGAACACCGGGGAGCTGTTTTTT.

This clone has only one observation. This chain links TRBV18 with TRBJ2-5, with a weak D call TRBD1 (6 bases). V was clipped by 2 bases and J by 4 bases, with 8 bases between them. The CDR3 sequence is 13 residues long. The germline V gene encodes CDR1 KGHSH and CDR2 LQKENI. The CDR3 is CASSPGGRETQYF. In DNA form, the CDR3 reads TGTGCCAGCTCACCAGGGGGCCGAGAGACCCAGTACTTC.

The V gene is TRBV5-4, the J gene TRBJ1-5; TRBD1 aligns across 8 bases. Losses at the gene ends were 3 bases for V and 2 bases for J; bases not matched to a gene: 7. Germline V lookup: CDR1 SGHNT, CDR2 YYREEE (reference sequence). This CDR3 has 16 residues. The CDR3 reads CASSSYSDRGNQPQHF. The DNA of the CDR3 is TGTGCCAGCAGCTCCTACTCGGACAGGGGCAATCAGCCCCAGCATTTT.

The rearrangement uses TRBV30 and TRBJ1-4, with TRBD1 identical over 7 bases. Germline CDR1 and CDR2: GTSNPN and SVGIG (reference sequence). This CDR3 spans 16 amino acids. The ends lost 2 bases at V and 0 bases at J; junction bases unmatched: 6. CDR3 sequence reads: CAWSPRTGSTNEKLFF. As DNA, the CDR3 is TGTGCCTGGAGTCCCCGGACAGGATCAACTAATGAAAAACTGTTTTTT.

This clone was detected only once. The CDR3 loop reads CASRLTVGLDYEQYF. CDR3 DNA sequence: TGTGCCAGCCGTTTAACCGTGGGCCTGGACTACGAGCAGTACTTC. The V gene is TRBV6-5, the J gene TRBJ2-7; no clear D. The germline V and J ends were trimmed by 8 bases and 3 bases, with 20 bases remaining between them. The CDR3 sequence is 15 residues long. Germline loops: CDR1 MNHEY, CDR2 SVGAGI.

This chain joins TRBV2 and TRBJ1-2, with D possibly matching TRBD1 (6 bases). The germline V gene has CDR1 SNHLY and CDR2 FYNNEI. The CDR3 is 11 residues long. V was shortened by 10 bases and J by 4 bases, with 10 bases between the two germline ends. The CDR3 here is CANTDSYGYTF. The CDR3 bases are TGTGCCAACACGGACAGCTATGGCTACACCTTC.

The rearrangement links TRBV5-5 to TRBJ2-2; TRBD1 aligns across 10 bases. The V and J ends lost 4 bases and 6 bases, in that order; junction bases with no gene match: 9. The CDR3 loop spans 16 amino acids. Germline loops: CDR1 SGHKS, CDR2 YYEKEE (reference sequence). CDR3 in amino acids: CASSPRATGGSGELFF. CDR3 nucleotide sequence: TGTGCCAGCAGCCCCAGGGCGACAGGGGGCTCCGGGGAGCTGTTTTTT.

V and J are TRBV2 and TRBJ2-2; 10 bases are a match to TRBD2. Germline loops: CDR1 SNHLY, CDR2 FYNNEI. The CDR3 is 17 residues long. After removal of 0 bases from V and 8 bases from J, the junction contained 9 bases not matched to a gene. The CDR3 is CASSEALRLAGRGELFF. As DNA, the CDR3 is TGTGCCAGCAGTGAAGCCCTCCGACTAGCGGGTCGGGGGGAGCTGTTTTTT.

The J gene is TRBJ1-4, the V gene TRBV7-2; tentatively, D is TRBD1 (6 bases). The CDR3 is 16 residues long. Germline CDR1 reads SGHTA; CDR2 reads FQGNSA. V lost 4 bases and J lost 0, with 12 bases in between. The DNA of the CDR3 is TGTGCCAGCAGCTATACAGGGAAGGCAACTAATGAAAAACTGTTTTTT. As protein: CASSYTGKATNEKLFF.

V and J are TRBV9 and TRBJ2-3; TRBD2 matches at 11 bases. The CDR3 runs 17 residues. Trimming removed 3 bases from V and 1 base from J; junction bases left unmatched: 7. Germline-derived CDR1 and CDR2 are SGDLS and YYNGEE. CDR3 bases: TGTGCCAGCAGCGCCCTTCTACTAGCGGGGGGCACAGATACGCAGTATTTT. Amino acids: CASSALLLAGGTDTQYF. The full variable domain, with the rest looked up from reference TRBV9 and TRBJ2-3, is DSGVTQTPKHLITATGQRVTLRCSPRSGDLSVYWYQQSLDQGLQFLIQYYNGEERAKGNILERFSAQQFPDLHSELNLSSLELGDSALYFCASSALLLAGGTDTQYFGPGTRLTVL.

This clone is a singleton in its sample. The J gene is TRBJ2-3, the V gene TRBV27, with a possible D match to TRBD2 (5 bases). Germline lookup yields CDR1 MNHEY and CDR2 SMNVEV (reference sequence). Trimming removed 6 bases at V and 2 bases at J, with 15 bases between. The CDR3 runs 15 residues. The CDR3 DNA sequence: TGTGCCAGCAGCGAATTAGGAGGTACCACAGATACGCAGTATTTT. Its protein product is CASSELGGTTDTQYF.

This chain joins TRBV11-3 and TRBJ1-1; no reliable D call. V was trimmed by 2 bases and J by 7 bases, leaving 5 bases between them. Germline loops: CDR1 SGHNT, CDR2 YENEEA. The CDR3 is 11 residues long. In DNA, the CDR3 is TGTGCCAGCAGCTTATACGGTGAAGCTTTCTTT. The encoded protein is CASSLYGEAFF.